This paragraph reports one T cell receptor beta chain. The antigen remains unidentified. This sample stems from a study of shared clonotypes between healthy human individuals. Across the study: Each donor's CD8 memory used one plate, CD8 naive two, each CD4 subset three.

With V trimmed by 3 bases and J by 2 bases, 6 bases remained unmatched. In germline, CDR1 is LNHDA, CDR2 SQIVND (reference sequence). The CDR3 is 16 residues long. The repertoire was sequenced with immunoSEQ multiplex PCR; TCRdb's copy has only in-frame clones and lacks some. The repertoire consists of 2 million or so clones, with roughly 94% occurring once and the leading ten covering 0.13%. Study observations and caveats: In having few donors, the study represented limited genetic and exposure-history diversity. Naive CD4 clonotypes overlapped across a handful of donors at around 4.7%.

The source of this sequence is a man between 18 and 29 years old in good health. The chain employs TRBV19 and TRBJ2-1, with 8 bases aligning to TRBD2. The sample was naive CD4+ T cells sorted from blood. The subset denotes: CD45RA+ positively selected. In DNA, the CDR3 is TGTGCCAGTAGTATGGGAGCGGGAGTTGCCTACAATGAGCAGTTCTTC. As protein: CASSMGAGVAYNEQFF.